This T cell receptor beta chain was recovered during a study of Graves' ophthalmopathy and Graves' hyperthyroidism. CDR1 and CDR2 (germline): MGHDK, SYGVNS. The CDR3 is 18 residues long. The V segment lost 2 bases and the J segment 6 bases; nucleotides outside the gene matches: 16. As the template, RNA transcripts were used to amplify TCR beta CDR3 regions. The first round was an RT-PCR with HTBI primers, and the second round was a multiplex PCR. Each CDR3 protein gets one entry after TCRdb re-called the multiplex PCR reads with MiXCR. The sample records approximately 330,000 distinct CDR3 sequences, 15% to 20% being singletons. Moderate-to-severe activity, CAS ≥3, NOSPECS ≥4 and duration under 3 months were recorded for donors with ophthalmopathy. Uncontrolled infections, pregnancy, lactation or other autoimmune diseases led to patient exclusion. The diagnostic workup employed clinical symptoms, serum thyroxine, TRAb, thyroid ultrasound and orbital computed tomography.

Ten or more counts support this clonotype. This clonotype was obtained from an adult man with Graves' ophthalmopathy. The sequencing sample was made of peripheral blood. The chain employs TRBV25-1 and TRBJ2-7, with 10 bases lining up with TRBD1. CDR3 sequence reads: CASSEPGDRGPYLLEQYF. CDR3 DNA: TGTGCCAGCAGTGAACCGGGGGACAGGGGCCCTTACCTACTCGAGCAGTACTTC.